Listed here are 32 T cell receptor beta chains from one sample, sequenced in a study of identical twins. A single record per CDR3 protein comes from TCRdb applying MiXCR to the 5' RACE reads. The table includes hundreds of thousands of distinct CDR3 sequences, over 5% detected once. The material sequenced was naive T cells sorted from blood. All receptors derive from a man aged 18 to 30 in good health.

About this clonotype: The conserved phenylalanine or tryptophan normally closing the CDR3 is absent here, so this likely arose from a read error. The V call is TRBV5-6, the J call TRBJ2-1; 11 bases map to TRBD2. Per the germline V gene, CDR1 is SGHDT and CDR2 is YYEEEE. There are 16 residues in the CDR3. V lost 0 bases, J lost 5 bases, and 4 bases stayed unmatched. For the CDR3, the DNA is TGTGCCAGCAGCTTGGTTCTTAGCGGGAGGGACAATGAGCAGTTCCTC. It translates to CASSLVLSGRDNEQFL.

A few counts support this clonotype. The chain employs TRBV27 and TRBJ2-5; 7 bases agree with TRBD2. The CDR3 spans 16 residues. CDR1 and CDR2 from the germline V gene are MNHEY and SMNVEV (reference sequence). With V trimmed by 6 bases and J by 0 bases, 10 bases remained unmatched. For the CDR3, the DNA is TGTGCCAGCAGACCCCGGGAGGCGATATACCAAGAGACCCAGTACTTC. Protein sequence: CASRPREAIYQETQYF.

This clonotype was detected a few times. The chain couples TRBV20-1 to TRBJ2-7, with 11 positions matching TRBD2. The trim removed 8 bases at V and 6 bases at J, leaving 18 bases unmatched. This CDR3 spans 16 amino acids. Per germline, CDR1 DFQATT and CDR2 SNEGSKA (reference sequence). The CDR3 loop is CSPLGPLTSGNGEQYF. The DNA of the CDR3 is TGCAGTCCCTTAGGTCCGCTGACTAGCGGGAACGGCGAGCAGTACTTC.

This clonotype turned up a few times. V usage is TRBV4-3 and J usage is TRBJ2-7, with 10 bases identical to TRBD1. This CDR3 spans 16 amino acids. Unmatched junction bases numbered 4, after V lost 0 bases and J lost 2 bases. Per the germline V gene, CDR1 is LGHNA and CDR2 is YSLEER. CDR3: CASSQDQGTGAYEQYF. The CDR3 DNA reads TGCGCCAGCAGCCAAGATCAGGGGACAGGGGCCTACGAGCAGTACTTC.

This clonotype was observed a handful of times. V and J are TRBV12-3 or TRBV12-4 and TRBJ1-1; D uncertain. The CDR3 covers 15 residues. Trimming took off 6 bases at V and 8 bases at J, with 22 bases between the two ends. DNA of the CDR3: TGTGCCAGCAGAACCGCCGGGCCTTTGGCCTCCGAAGCTTTCTTT. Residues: CASRTAGPLASEAFF.

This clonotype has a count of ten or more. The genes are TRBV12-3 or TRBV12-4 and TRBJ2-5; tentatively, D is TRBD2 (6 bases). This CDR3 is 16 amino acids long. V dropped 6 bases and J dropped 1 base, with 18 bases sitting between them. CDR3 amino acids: CASRDGFRRGQETQYF. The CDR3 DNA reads TGTGCCAGCAGGGACGGGTTCCGGAGGGGCCAAGAGACCCAGTACTTC.

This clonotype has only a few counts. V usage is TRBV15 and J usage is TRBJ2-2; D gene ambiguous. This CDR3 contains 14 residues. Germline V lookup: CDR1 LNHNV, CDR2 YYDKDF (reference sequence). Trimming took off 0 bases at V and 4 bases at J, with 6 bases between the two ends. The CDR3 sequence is CATSRDYFTGELFF. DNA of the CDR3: TGTGCCACCAGCAGAGACTATTTCACCGGGGAGCTGTTTTTT.

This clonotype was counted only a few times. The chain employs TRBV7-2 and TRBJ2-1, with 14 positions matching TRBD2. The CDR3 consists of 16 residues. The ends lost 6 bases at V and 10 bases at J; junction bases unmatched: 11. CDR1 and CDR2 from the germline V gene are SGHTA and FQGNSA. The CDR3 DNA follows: TGTGCCAGCAGAGTCTCGGGACTAGCGGGAGTTGGGGAGCAGTTCTTC. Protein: CASRVSGLAGVGEQFF.

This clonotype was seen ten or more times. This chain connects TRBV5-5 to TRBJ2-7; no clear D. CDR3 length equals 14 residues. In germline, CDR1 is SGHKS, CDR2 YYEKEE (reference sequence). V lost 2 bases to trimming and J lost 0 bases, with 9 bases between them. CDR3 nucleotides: TGTGCCAGCAGCTTTTGGGAAAACTCCTACGAGCAGTACTTC. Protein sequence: CASSFWENSYEQYF.

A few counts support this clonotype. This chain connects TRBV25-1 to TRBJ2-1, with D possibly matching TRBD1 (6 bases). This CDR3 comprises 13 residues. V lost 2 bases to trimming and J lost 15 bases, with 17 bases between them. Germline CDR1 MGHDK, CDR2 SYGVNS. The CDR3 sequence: CASSEISGQGRFF. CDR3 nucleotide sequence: TGTGCCAGCAGTGAAATAAGTGGGCAGGGGCGGTTCTTC.

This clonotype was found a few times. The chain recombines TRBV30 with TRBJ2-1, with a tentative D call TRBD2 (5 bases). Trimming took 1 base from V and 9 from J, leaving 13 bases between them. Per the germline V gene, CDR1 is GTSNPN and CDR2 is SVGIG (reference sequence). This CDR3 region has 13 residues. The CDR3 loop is CAWSALLVREQFF. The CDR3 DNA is TGTGCCTGGAGTGCCCTACTAGTGCGTGAGCAGTTCTTC.

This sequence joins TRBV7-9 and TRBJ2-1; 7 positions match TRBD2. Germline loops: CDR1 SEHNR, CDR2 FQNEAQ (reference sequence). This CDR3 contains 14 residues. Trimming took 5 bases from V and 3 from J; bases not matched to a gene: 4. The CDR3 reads CASSRGLDYNEQFF. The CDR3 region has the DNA TGTGCCAGCAGCCGAGGACTAGACTACAATGAGCAGTTCTTC.

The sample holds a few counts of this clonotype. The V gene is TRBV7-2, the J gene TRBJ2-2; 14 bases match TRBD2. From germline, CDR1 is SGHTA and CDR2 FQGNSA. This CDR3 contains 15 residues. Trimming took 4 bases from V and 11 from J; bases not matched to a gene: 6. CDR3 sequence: CASSWDGLAGGELFF. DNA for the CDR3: TGTGCCAGCAGCTGGGATGGACTAGCGGGAGGCGAGCTGTTTTTT.

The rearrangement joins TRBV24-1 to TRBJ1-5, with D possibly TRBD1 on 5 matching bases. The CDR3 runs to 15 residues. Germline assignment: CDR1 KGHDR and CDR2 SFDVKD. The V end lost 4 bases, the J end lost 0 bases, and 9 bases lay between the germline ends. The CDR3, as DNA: TGTGCCACCAGTGACACAGGCCTTAGCAATCAGCCCCAGCATTTT. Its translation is CATSDTGLSNQPQHF.

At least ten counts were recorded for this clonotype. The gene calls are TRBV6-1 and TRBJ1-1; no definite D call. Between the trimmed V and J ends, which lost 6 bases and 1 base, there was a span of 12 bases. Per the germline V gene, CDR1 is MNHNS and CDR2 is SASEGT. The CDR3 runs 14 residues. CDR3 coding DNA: TGTGCCAGCAGCTCAGTTGACGAGAACACTGAAGCTTTCTTT. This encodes CASSSVDENTEAFF.

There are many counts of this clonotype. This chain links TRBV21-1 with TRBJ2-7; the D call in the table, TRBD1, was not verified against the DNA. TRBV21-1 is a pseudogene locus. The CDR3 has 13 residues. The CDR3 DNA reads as TGTGCCAGCAGCAGCCTCGGGACCCACGAGCAGTACGTC. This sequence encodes CASSSLGTHEQYV.

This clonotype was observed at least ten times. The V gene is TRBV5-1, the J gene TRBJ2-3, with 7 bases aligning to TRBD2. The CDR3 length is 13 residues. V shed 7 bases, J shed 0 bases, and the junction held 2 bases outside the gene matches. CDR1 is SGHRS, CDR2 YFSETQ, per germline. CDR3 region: CASGRGSTDTQYF. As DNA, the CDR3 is TGCGCCAGCGGGCGGGGGAGCACAGATACGCAGTATTTT.

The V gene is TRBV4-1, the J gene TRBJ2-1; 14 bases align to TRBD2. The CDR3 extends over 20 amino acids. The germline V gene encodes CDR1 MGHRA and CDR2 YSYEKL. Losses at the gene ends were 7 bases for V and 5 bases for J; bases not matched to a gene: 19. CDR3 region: CASTPFAGTSGRLSDNEQFF. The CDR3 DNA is TGCGCCAGCACCCCTTTCGCCGGGACTAGCGGGAGACTTTCTGACAATGAGCAGTTCTTC.

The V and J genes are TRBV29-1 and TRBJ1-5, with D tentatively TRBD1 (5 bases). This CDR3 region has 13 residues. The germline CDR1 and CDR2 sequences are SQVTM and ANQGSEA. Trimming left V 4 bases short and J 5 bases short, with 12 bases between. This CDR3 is CSVARGNDQPQHF. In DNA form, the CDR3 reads TGCAGCGTTGCGCGGGGGAACGATCAGCCCCAGCATTTT.

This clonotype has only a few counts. DNA for the CDR3: TGCAGTGCCAAAGCGGGACAGAACACCGGGGAGCTGTTTTTT. It encodes CSAKAGQNTGELFF. This chain connects TRBV20-1 to TRBJ2-2, with D maybe TRBD2 (7 bases). The CDR3 length is 14 residues. Germline V gene sequence: CDR1 DFQATT, CDR2 SNEGSKA (reference sequence). Trimming stripped 6 bases from V and 1 base from J, with 12 bases between.

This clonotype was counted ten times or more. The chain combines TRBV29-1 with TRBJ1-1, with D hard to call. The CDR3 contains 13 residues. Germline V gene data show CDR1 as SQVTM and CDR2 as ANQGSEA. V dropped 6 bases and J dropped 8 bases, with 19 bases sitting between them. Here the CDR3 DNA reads TGCAGCGTCGGGCATCAGCTCGGTCGCGAAGCTTTCTTT. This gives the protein CSVGHQLGREAFF.

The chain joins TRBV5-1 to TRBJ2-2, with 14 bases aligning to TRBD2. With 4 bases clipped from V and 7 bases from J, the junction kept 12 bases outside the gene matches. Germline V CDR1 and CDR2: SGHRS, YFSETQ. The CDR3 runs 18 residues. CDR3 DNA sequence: TGCGCCAGCAGCCGGGACAGCCCGGGACTAGCGGGAGTCGGGGAGCTGTTTTTT. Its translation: CASSRDSPGLAGVGELFF.

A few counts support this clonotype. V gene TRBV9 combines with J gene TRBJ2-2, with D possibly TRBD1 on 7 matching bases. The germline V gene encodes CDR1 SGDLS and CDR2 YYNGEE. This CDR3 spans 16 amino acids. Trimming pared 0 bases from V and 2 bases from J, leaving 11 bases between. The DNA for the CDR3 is TGTGCCAGCAGCGTAGGCGGGACAGATAACACCGGGGAGCTGTTTTTT. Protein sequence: CASSVGGTDNTGELFF.

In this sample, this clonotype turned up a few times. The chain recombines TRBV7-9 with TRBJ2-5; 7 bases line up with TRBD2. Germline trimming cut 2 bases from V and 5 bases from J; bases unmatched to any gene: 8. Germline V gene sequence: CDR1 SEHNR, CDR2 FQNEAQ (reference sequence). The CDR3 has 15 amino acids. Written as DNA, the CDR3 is TGTGCCAGCAGCTTAACGGCGGGAGCTTACGAGACCCAGTACTTC. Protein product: CASSLTAGAYETQYF.

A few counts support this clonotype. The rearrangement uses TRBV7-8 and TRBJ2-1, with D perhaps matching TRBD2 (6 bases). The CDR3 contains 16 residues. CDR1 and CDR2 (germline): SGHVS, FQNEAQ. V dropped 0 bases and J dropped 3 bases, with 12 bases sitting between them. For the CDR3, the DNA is TGTGCCAGCAGCTTAGCTTGGCTAGCGATCTACAATGAGCAGTTCTTC. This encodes CASSLAWLAIYNEQFF.

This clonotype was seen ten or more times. The CDR3 DNA sequence: TGTGCCTACAGGGGGGGTTGGACCGGGGAGCTGTTTTTT. Protein sequence: CAYRGGWTGELFF. The chain links TRBV12-3 or TRBV12-4 to TRBJ2-2, with D tentatively TRBD1 (8 bases). The CDR3 sequence is 13 residues long. The V end lost 11 bases, the J end lost 5 bases, and 15 bases lay between the germline ends.

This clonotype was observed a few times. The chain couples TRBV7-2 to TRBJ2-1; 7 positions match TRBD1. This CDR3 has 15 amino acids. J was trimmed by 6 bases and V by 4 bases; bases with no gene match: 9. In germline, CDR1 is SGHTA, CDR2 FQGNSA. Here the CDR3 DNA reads TGTGCCAGCAGCTCAAGGACAGGTGGAGGCAATGAGCAGTTCTTC. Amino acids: CASSSRTGGGNEQFF. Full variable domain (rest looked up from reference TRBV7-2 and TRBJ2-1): GAGVSQSPSNKVTEKGKDVELRCDPISGHTALYWYRQSLGQGLEFLIYFQGNSAPDKSGLPSDRFSAERTGGSVSTLTIQRTQQEDSAVYLCASSSRTGGGNEQFFGPGTRLTVL.

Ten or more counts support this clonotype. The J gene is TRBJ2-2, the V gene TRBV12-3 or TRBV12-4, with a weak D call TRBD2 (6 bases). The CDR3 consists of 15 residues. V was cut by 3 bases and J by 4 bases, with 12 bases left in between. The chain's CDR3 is CASSFDSGLTGELFF. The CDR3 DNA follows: TGTGCCAGCAGTTTTGATAGCGGACTCACCGGGGAGCTGTTTTTT.

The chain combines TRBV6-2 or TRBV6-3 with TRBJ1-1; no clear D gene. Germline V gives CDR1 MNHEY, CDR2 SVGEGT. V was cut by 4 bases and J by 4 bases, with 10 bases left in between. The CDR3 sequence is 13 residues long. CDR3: CASSSEGITEAFF. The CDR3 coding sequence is TGTGCCAGCAGTTCGGAGGGTATCACTGAAGCTTTCTTT.

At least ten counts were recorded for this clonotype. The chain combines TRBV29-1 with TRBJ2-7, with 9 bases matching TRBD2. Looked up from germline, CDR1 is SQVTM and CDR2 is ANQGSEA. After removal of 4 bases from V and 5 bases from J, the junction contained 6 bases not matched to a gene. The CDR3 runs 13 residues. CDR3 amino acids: CSVGVAGVNEQYF. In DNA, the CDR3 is TGCAGCGTTGGAGTAGCGGGAGTCAACGAGCAGTACTTC.

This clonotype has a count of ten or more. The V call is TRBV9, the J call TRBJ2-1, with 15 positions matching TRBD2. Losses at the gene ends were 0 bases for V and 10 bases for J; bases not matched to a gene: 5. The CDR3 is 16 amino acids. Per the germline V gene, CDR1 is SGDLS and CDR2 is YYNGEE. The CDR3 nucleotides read TGTGCCAGCAGCGTAGCGGGACTAGCGGGAGGTAGGGAGCAGTTCTTC. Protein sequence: CASSVAGLAGGREQFF.

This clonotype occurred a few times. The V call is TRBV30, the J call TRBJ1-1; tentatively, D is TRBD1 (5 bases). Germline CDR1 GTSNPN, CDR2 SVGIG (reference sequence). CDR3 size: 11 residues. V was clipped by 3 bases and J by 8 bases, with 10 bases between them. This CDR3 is CAWRQGYEAFF. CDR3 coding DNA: TGTGCCTGGAGGCAGGGTTACGAAGCTTTCTTT.